A single T cell receptor beta chain is shown here with its context. These data originate in a study of blood T cell repertoires in COVID-19. Clones were read by immunoSEQ multiplex PCR, and TCRdb kept only the in-frame ones, dropping some. Of over 120,000 clones listed, roughly 84% were seen once; the top ten hold 44%. Trimming pared 4 bases from V and 5 bases from J, leaving 15 bases between. From germline, CDR1 is GTSNPN and CDR2 SVGIG (reference sequence). The CDR3 is 14 amino acids. The chain joins TRBV30 to TRBJ2-1, with D perhaps TRBD2 (6 bases). This clonotype originated in a human donor in a cohort sampled during active COVID-19. The material sequenced was peripheral blood. CDR3 in amino acids: CAWTVPPGDNEQFF. The CDR3 region has the DNA TGTGCCTGGACTGTACCCCCGGGGGACAATGAGCAGTTCTTC.